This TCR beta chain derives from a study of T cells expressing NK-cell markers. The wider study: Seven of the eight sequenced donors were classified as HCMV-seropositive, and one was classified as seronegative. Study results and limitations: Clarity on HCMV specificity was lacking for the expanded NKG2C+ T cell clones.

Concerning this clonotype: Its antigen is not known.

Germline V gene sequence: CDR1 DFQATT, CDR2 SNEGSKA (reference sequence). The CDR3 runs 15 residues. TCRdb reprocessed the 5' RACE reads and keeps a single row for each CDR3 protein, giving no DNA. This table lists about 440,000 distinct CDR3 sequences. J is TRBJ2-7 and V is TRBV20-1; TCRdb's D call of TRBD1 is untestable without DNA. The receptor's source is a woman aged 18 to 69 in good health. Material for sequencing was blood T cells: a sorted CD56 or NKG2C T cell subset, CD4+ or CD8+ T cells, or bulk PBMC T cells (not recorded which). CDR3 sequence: CSARPPQSGHYEQYF.